This T cell receptor (beta chain) was obtained from a study of T cell repertoires in cytomegalovirus infection. The wider study: Recently described HLA-C-restricted plus well-studied HLA-B-restricted CMV epitopes were used. Public TCR beta signatures were indicative of both CMV infection and a matching HLA type. Study-level points and caveats: Dominating the ex vivo response were HLA-C-restricted CMV-specific TCR beta clonotypes.

TCRdb reanalysed the reads using MiXCR and keeps one entry per CDR3 protein. The sample consists of 200,000 or so distinct CDR3 sequences, approximately 38% of them appearing once. Germline lookup yields CDR1 MDHEN and CDR2 SYDVKM. The length of the CDR3 is 13 residues. Trimming took off 5 bases at V and 6 bases at J, with 14 bases between the two ends. Points on this clonotype: The antigen is undetermined.

The source is a human donor in good health (CMV status not recorded). Some clones in this sample may be carry-over from other donors' samples. The chain employs TRBV28 and TRBJ2-7, with D possibly TRBD2 on 6 matching bases. This sample comprised CD8+ T cells from cultured PBMCs, obtained from culture after CMV antigen stimulation. The CDR3 DNA is TGTGCCAGCAGTCCACTATTGGAGGGCGAGCAGTACTTC. It encodes CASSPLLEGEQYF.